This T cell receptor (beta chain) was identified in a study of cytomegalovirus exposure and HLA in healthy donors. Findings and limits, study-wide: The likely explanation for a cluster of highly shared sequence variants was sequencing artifact. A previous analysis found most TCR beta V segments productive roughly 87% or roughly 30% of the time. CMV antigen specificity of a few CMV-associated chains was confirmed in vitro. Follow-up analysis later connected one missense variant in DCLRE1C with trimming of TCR beta V- and J-genes.

PCR involved 60 Vbeta and 13 Jbeta primers. Method: immunoSEQ multiplex PCR; TCRdb's copy keeps in-frame clones and lacks some. The sample contains under 150,000 clones, more than 75% of which appear only once. The table lists this clone with a few counts. Its antigen is still unknown. This TCR came from a male donor in good health and CMV-seronegative. The material sequenced was PBMCs.

CDR3: CASSARGSGANVLTF. The CDR3 coding sequence is TGTGCCAGCAGTGCAAGGGGTAGCGGGGCCAACGTCCTGACTTTC. The genes are TRBV6-6 and TRBJ2-6, with a possible D match to TRBD1 (5 bases). Trimming left V 5 bases short and J 4 bases short, with 12 bases between. Germline V gene data show CDR1 as MNHNY and CDR2 as SVGAGI (reference sequence). The length of the CDR3 is 15 residues.